These T cell receptor beta chains were read from a single sample in a study of radiation and T cells in renal cell carcinoma. Generated by immunoSEQ multiplex PCR, the TCRdb table keeps only in-frame clones and is missing some. Of around 100,000 clones in the sample, more than 65% are singletons; the top ten hold more than 7%. Source: blood, taken from a patient whose treatment included radiotherapy and nephrectomy. These receptors were obtained from a man in his sixties with renal cell carcinoma. Each CDR3 is given with its conserved first and last residue. A D gene is named only where the DNA matches it firmly. Size is omitted from some rows. Given values are once, few, many or a class for expanded clones.

v_call,j_call,clone_size,d_call,cdr3_nt,cdr3_aa
TRBV27,TRBJ2-7,.,.,TGTGCCAGCAGCCCAGGGGACGAGCAGTACTTC,CASSPGDEQYF
TRBV6-1,TRBJ1-5,.,TRBD1,TGTGCCAGCAGTGTCTCGGGACAGGGGCAGCCCCAGCATTTT,CASSVSGQGQPQHF
TRBV11-2,TRBJ2-7,.,TRBD2,TGTGCCAGCTCCGCGGGGGGGGCCGGCGAGCAGTACTTC,CASSAGGAGEQYF
TRBV19,TRBJ2-5,few,.,TGTGCCAGTAGTCTACGGGGTTACCAAGAGACCCAGTACTTC,CASSLRGYQETQYF
TRBV5-1,TRBJ1-2,.,TRBD1,TGCGCCAGCAGCTTGGAGGGACAGTCTGATAACTATGGCTACACCTTC,CASSLEGQSDNYGYTF
TRBV27,TRBJ1-2,once,.,TGTGCCAGCAGTTTTCAGGGCGGCAGGCCTAACTATGGCTACACCTTC,CASSFQGGRPNYGYTF
TRBV7-7,TRBJ2-1,.,.,TGTGCCAGCAGCTTATGGGAAGGCAATGAGCAGTTCTTC,CASSLWEGNEQFF
TRBV7-2,TRBJ2-2,.,.,TGTGCCAGCCGACTCGGGGGTCCGACCGGGGAGCTGTTTTTT,CASRLGGPTGELFF
TRBV6-1,TRBJ2-7,.,TRBD2,TGTGCCAGCAGTGAAGGAGCGGGAGCGTACGCCGAGCAGTACTTC,CASSEGAGAYAEQYF
TRBV2,TRBJ1-5,.,.,TGTGCCAGCAGGCGGGACCTGGCAAAGCCCCAGCATTTT,CASRRDLAKPQHF
TRBV25-1,TRBJ1-2,.,.,TGTGCCAGCAGTGAAGGCGAGGACAGCTCCATTAACTATGGCTACACCTTC,CASSEGEDSSINYGYTF
TRBV4-3,TRBJ2-3,many,.,TGCGCCAGCAGCCAGTATCCCGGGACCCTGGTTAAGGATACGCAGTATTTT,CASSQYPGTLVKDTQYF
TRBV7-9,TRBJ2-4,.,TRBD2,TGTGCCAGCAGCTTCCCTAGCGGGAGGGCCCAAAACATTCAGTACTTC,CASSFPSGRAQNIQYF
TRBV7-9,TRBJ1-1,.,.,TGTGCCAGCAGTCCGGGGAGGCCCCGTCGGACTGAAGCTTTCTTT,CASSPGRPRRTEAFF
TRBV7-2,TRBJ2-3,.,TRBD2,TGTGCCAGCAGCCGGAATAGCGGGAGCAACGGAGATACGCAGTATTTT,CASSRNSGSNGDTQYF
TRBV4-1,TRBJ2-5,.,TRBD2,TGCGCCAGCAGCCGGACTAGCGGGAGGGCCGGGGAGACCCAGTACTTC,CASSRTSGRAGETQYF
TRBV2,TRBJ1-2,few,.,TGTGCCTCCGGCAGGGCGGGTTGGGGCTATGGCTACACCTTC,CASGRAGWGYGYTF
TRBV7-3,TRBJ1-3,.,.,TGTGCCAGCAGCTTAACTTGGGGAAACACCATATATTTT,CASSLTWGNTIYF
TRBV9,TRBJ2-3,.,TRBD1,TGTGCCAGCAGCCCTCGGGACAGCCCAGATACGCAGTATTTT,CASSPRDSPDTQYF
TRBV28,TRBJ1-3,.,.,TGTGCCAGCATACCGGACTTCTCTGGAAACACCATATATTTT,CASIPDFSGNTIYF
TRBV19,TRBJ2-5,.,TRBD1,TGTGCCAGTAGTATCTTCGGGACAGGGGGGGAGACCCAGTACTTC,CASSIFGTGGETQYF
TRBV6-5,TRBJ2-2,.,.,TGTGCCAGCAGTTACTCATCGGGGGCAGTGACCGGGGAGCTGTTTTTT,CASSYSSGAVTGELFF
TRBV15,TRBJ1-5,.,.,TGTGCCACCAGCAGAGAGGGGGAAGTGGCCCAGCATTTT,CATSREGEVAQHF
TRBV10-2,TRBJ2-2,.,.,TGCGCCAGCAGTGAGTCGGCACGCAGGAACACCGGGGAGCTGTTTTTT,CASSESARRNTGELFF
TRBV9,TRBJ1-5,few,.,TGTGCCAGCAGCGTAGACAGGGATCAGCCCCAGCATTTT,CASSVDRDQPQHF
TRBV2,TRBJ2-1,.,.,TGTGCAGTTAACCCGGGACAAGATTTCTACAATGAGCAGTTCTTC,CAVNPGQDFYNEQFF
TRBV21-1,TRBJ1-1,few,.,TGTGCCAGCAGCGATTGGGACAGCCTACCTCCAATGAACACTGAAGCTTTCTTT,CASSDWDSLPPMNTEAFF
TRBV19,TRBJ2-1,.,.,TGTGCCAGTAGTGGTACAAGCGGAGGCCCTCGGGATGAGCAGTTCTTC,CASSGTSGGPRDEQFF
TRBV6-6,TRBJ1-2,.,TRBD1,TGTGCCAGCAGAACGACAGGGGGCGCGGAGAACTATGGCTACACCTTC,CASRTTGGAENYGYTF
TRBV28,TRBJ2-7,once,.,TGTGCCAGCAGTTCGACCGGGTCCCCACTAGCCGCCTACGAGCAGTACTTC,CASSSTGSPLAAYEQYF
TRBV13,TRBJ2-7,.,.,TGTGCCAGCAGCCCCTCTCCAGCGGGCTCCTACGAGCAGTACTTC,CASSPSPAGSYEQYF
TRBV7-9,TRBJ2-2,.,TRBD1,TGTGCCACCAGGGACAGGGTGTCGACCGGGGAGCTGTTTTTT,CATRDRVSTGELFF
TRBV6-5,TRBJ1-2,once,.,TGTGCCAGCACCCCCGGGCCCTCAGGGGACTATGGCTACACCTTC,CASTPGPSGDYGYTF
TRBV5-1,TRBJ2-1,few,.,TGCGCCAGCAGCTTGGGGAGGACCAATGAGCAGTTCTTC,CASSLGRTNEQFF
TRBV10-1,TRBJ2-3,.,.,TGCGCCAGCAGTGAGATTGGGGGGAGCACAGATACGCAGTATTTT,CASSEIGGSTDTQYF
TRBV5-1,TRBJ2-1,.,.,TGCGCCAGCAGCTTGGCTACCGGTCGGAATGAGCAGTTCTTC,CASSLATGRNEQFF
TRBV25-1,TRBJ2-1,once,.,TGTGCCAGCAGTGAATCGGAGGGAGTAGCGCAGTTCTTC,CASSESEGVAQFF
TRBV7-7,TRBJ2-7,.,.,TGTGCCAGCAGCCCCGGGACCCTTGATCAGCAGTACTTC,CASSPGTLDQQYF
TRBV27,TRBJ2-7,.,.,TGTGCCAGCAGTTTAAGTGGAGGGGGCGCAAAGCAGTACTTC,CASSLSGGGAKQYF
TRBV5-1,TRBJ2-7,once,TRBD2,TGCGCCAGCAGCTCCGGACTAGCGGGCGCCTACGAGCAGTACTTC,CASSSGLAGAYEQYF
TRBV5-7,TRBJ1-2,.,.,TGTGCCAGCAGCTTACCTACAGGGAACTATGGCTACACCTTC,CASSLPTGNYGYTF
TRBV19,TRBJ1-5,.,TRBD1,TGTGCCAGTAGGGGGACAGCAGATAGCAATCAGCCCCAGCATTTT,CASRGTADSNQPQHF
TRBV25-1,TRBJ2-7,.,.,TGTGCCAGCAGTCACCGGGTCGCACCCTACGAGCAGTACTTC,CASSHRVAPYEQYF
TRBV18,TRBJ2-7,.,TRBD1,TGTGCCAGCTCAAAGGCGGGACAGGGGACCTACGAGCAGTACTTC,CASSKAGQGTYEQYF